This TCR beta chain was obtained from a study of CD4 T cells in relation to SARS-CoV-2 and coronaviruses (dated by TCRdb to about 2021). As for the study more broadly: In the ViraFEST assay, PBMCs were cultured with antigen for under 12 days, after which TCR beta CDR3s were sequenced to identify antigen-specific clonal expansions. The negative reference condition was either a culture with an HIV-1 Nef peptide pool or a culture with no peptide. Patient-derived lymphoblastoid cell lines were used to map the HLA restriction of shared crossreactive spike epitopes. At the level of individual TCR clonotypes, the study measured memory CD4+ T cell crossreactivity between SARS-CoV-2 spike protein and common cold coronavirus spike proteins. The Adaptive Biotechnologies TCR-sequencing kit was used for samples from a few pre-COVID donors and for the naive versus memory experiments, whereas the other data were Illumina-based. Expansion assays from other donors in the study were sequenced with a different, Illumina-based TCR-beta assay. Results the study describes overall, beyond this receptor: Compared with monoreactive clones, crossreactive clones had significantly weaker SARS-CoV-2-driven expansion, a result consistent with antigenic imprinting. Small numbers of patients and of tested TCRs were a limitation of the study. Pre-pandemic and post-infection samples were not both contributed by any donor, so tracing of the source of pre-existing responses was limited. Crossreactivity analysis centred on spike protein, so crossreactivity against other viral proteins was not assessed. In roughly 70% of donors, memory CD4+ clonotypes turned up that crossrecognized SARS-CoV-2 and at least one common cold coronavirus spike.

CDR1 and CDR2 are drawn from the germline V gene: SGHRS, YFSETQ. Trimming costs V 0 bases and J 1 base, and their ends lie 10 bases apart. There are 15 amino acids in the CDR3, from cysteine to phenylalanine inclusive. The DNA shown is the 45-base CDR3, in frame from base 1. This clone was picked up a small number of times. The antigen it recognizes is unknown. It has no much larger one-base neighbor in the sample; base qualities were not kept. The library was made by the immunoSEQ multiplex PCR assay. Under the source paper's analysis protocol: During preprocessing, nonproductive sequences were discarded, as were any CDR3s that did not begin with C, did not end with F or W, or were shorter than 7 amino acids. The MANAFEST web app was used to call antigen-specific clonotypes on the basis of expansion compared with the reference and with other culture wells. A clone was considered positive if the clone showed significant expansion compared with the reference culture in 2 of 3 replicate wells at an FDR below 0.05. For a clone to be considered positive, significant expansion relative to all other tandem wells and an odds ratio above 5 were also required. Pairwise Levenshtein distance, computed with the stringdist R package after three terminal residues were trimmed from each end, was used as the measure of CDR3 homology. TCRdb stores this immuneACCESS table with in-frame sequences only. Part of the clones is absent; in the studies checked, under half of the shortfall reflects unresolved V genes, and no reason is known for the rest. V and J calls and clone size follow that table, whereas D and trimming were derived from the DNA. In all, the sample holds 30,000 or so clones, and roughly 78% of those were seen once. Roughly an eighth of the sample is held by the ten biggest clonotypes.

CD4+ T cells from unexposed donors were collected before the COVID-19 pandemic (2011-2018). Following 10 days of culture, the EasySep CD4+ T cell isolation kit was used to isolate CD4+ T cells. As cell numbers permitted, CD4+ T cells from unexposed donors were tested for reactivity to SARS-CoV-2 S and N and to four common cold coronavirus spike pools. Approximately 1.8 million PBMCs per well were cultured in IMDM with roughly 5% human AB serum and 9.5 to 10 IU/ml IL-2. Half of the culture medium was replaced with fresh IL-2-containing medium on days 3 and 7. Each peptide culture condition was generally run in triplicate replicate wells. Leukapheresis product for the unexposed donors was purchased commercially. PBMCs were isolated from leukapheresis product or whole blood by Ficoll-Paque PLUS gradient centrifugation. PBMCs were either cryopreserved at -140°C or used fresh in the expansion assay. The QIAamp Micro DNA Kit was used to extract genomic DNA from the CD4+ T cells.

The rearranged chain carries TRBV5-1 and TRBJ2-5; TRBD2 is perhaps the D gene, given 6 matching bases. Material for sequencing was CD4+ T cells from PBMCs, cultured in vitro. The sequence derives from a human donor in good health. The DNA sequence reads TGCGCCAGCAGCTTGGCCGGGACTTCCCAAGAGACCCAGTACTTC. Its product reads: CASSLAGTSQETQYF.